This T cell receptor beta chain was found in a study of cytomegalovirus exposure and HLA in healthy donors. Broader study findings: Most TCR sequences were seen very rarely across donors, but some public TCRs occurred in many.

A word on this clone: The antigen is not known.

The study ran its PCR with 60 Vbeta and 13 Jbeta primers. The repertoire was sequenced with immunoSEQ multiplex PCR; TCRdb's copy has only in-frame clones and lacks some. The top ten hold 9.2% of the sample, which has some 91,000 clones, about 89% seen once. The source material was PBMCs. This clonotype was obtained from a man aged 30 to 45 in good health and CMV-seropositive.

This chain's CDR3 is CAISFGLAGVRTGELFF. Written as DNA, the CDR3 is TGTGCCATCAGCTTTGGACTAGCGGGAGTTCGCACCGGGGAGCTGTTTTTT. The chain combines TRBV10-3 with TRBJ2-2; 13 nucleotides agree with TRBD2. This CDR3 is built from 17 residues. The V segment lost 6 bases and the J segment 4 bases; nucleotides outside the gene matches: 8. Germline CDR1 reads ENHRY; CDR2 reads SYGVKD.